Below are 2 T cell receptor beta chains sequenced from a single sample in a study of CD8+CD57+ T cells in acquired aplastic anemia. Genomic DNA constituted the template upon which TCR beta VDJ and CDR3 profiling was performed. Via MiXCR, TCRdb re-called the reads, giving one row per CDR3 protein. The sample contains tens of thousands of distinct CDR3 sequences, under 50% of which appear only once. Input material: sorted CD4+, CD8+, or CD8+CD57+ T cells (not recorded which) from PBMCs. The receptors here all came from a human donor in good health, serving as a control.

The V gene is TRBV9, the J gene TRBJ2-7; no firm D call. V shed 0 bases and J shed 2 bases, with 9 bases lying between them. The germline V gene has CDR1 SGDLS and CDR2 YYNGEE. The CDR3 length is 14 residues. CDR3 loop: CASSVAGDPYEQYF. The CDR3, as DNA: TGTGCCAGCAGCGTAGCCGGAGACCCCTACGAGCAGTACTTC.

This chain uses TRBV19 with TRBJ2-7; D remains unclear. The CDR3 is 13 residues long. CDR1 is LNHDA, CDR2 SQIVND, per germline (reference sequence). V lost 3 bases to trimming and J lost 1 base, with 7 bases between them. This chain's CDR3 is CASSIAQSYEQYF. DNA for the CDR3: TGTGCCAGTAGTATTGCACAGTCCTACGAGCAGTACTTC.